Following are 25 T cell receptor beta chains from one sample sequenced in a study of OX40 agonist ivuxolimab in advanced cancers. The repertoire was sequenced with immunoSEQ multiplex PCR; TCRdb's copy has only in-frame clones and lacks some. This sample has about 99,000 clones; approximately 94% occur once, and the top ten carry 2% to 2.5%. The specimen comprised CD4+ or CD8+ T cells sorted from blood, sampled in a trial of the OX40 agonist ivuxolimab. These receptors were taken from an adult with an advanced solid tumor such as melanoma, head and neck, liver or kidney cancer.

The chain has TRBV2 and TRBJ2-5; D possibly corresponds to TRBD2 (5 bases). CDR1 and CDR2 (germline): SNHLY, FYNNEI. V was trimmed by 5 bases and J by 3 bases, leaving 7 bases between them. This CDR3 has 12 residues. The CDR3 protein is CASSLGEETQYF. The CDR3 region has the DNA TGTGCCAGCAGTCTCGGGGAAGAGACCCAGTACTTC.

V and J are TRBV4-1 and TRBJ2-5; no reliable D call. Germline lookup yields CDR1 MGHRA and CDR2 YSYEKL. This CDR3 spans 14 amino acids. V was clipped by 0 bases and J by 5 bases, with 10 bases between them. CDR3 residues: CASSQERAYETQYF. The CDR3 coding sequence is TGCGCCAGCAGCCAAGAAAGGGCGTATGAGACCCAGTACTTC.

This clone has only one observation. The chain combines TRBV27 with TRBJ1-1; unclear D gene. Germline CDR1 is MNHEY and CDR2 is SMNVEV (reference sequence). The CDR3 spans 18 residues. Trimming stripped 0 bases from V and 1 base from J, with 18 bases between. CDR3 in amino acids: CASSLSPLVRGSNTEAFF. The CDR3 bases are TGTGCCAGCAGTTTATCTCCGTTAGTTAGAGGATCGAACACTGAAGCTTTCTTT.

The V call is TRBV7-6, the J call TRBJ2-1, with 7 nucleotides matching TRBD2. V lost 5 bases, J lost 0 bases, and 10 bases stayed unmatched. The CDR3 runs 17 residues. CDR1 is SGHVS and CDR2 is FNYEAQ in the germline V gene. CDR3 sequence: CASSPYGEGSSYNEQFF. CDR3 DNA: TGTGCCAGCAGCCCCTATGGGGAGGGGAGCTCCTACAATGAGCAGTTCTTC. Complete variable domain (other parts from reference TRBV7-6 and TRBJ2-1): GAGVSQSPRYKVTKRGQDVALRCDPISGHVSLYWYRQALGQGPEFLTYFNYEAQQDKSGLPNDRFSAERPEGSISTLTIQRTEQRDSAMYRCASSPYGEGSSYNEQFFGPGTRLTVL.

The genes are TRBV28 and TRBJ2-4; D may match TRBD1 or TRBD2 (5 bases each). Deletions cut 8 bases from V and 1 base from J, with 24 bases between. Germline values: CDR1 MDHEN, CDR2 SYDVKM. This CDR3 is built from 18 residues. CDR3 protein: CASGGGAGPRLAKNIQYF. The CDR3 coding sequence is TGTGCCAGCGGTGGGGGTGCAGGGCCTCGGCTGGCCAAAAACATTCAGTACTTC.

This clone appeared a single time. The J gene is TRBJ2-1, the V gene TRBV5-6; 9 bases fit TRBD2. CDR1 and CDR2 (germline): SGHDT, YYEEEE. V was clipped by 2 bases and J by 7 bases; unmatched bases: 4. This CDR3 has 14 residues. CDR3 DNA: TGTGCCAGCAGCTTTGCGGGGGGGCAGAATGAGCAGTTCTTC. Amino acid sequence: CASSFAGGQNEQFF.

This rearrangement joins TRBV19 to TRBJ2-3; D is unresolved. Germline values: CDR1 LNHDA, CDR2 SQIVND (reference sequence). Trimming cost V 5 bases and J 0 bases, with 9 bases left between them. The CDR3 is 14 amino acids. The CDR3 is CASSLSSSTDTQYF. The DNA of the CDR3 is TGTGCCAGTAGTCTATCCTCTAGCACAGATACGCAGTATTTT.

The chain recombines TRBV6-6 with TRBJ1-2; D gene uncertain. V was clipped by 5 bases and J by 3 bases, with 7 bases between them. CDR1 is MNHNY and CDR2 is SVGAGI in the germline V gene (reference sequence). There are 12 residues in the CDR3. CDR3 bases: TGTGCCAGCAGTGCCTCAGACTATGGCTACACCTTC. Its translation: CASSASDYGYTF.

This chain connects TRBV6-5 to TRBJ2-7; D possibly uses TRBD1 or TRBD2 (5 bases each). The CDR3 contains 11 residues. The germline CDR1 and CDR2 sequences are MNHEY and SVGAGI. V was cut by 6 bases and J by 6 bases, with 9 bases left in between. Here the CDR3 reads CASSLRGEQYF. The CDR3 DNA follows: TGTGCCAGCAGCCTGAGGGGCGAGCAGTACTTC.

The V gene is TRBV7-2, the J gene TRBJ2-7; D is uncertain. CDR1 SGHTA and CDR2 FQGNSA come from the germline V gene. This CDR3 spans 13 amino acids. Trimming cost V 1 base and J 2 bases, with 6 bases left between them. CDR3 in DNA: TGTGCCAGCAGCTTAGAACTACCCTACGAGCAGTACTTC. It is translated as CASSLELPYEQYF. Complete variable domain (other parts from reference TRBV7-2 and TRBJ2-7): GAGVSQSPSNKVTEKGKDVELRCDPISGHTALYWYRQSLGQGLEFLIYFQGNSAPDKSGLPSDRFSAERTGGSVSTLTIQRTQQEDSAVYLCASSLELPYEQYFGPGTRLTVT.

The chain carries TRBV7-3 and TRBJ2-1; a possible D gene is TRBD1 (6 bases). Per the germline V gene, CDR1 is SGHTA and CDR2 is FQGTGA. Deletions cut 2 bases from V and 0 bases from J, with 8 bases between. The CDR3 runs to 15 residues. The DNA of the CDR3 is TGTGCCAGCAGCTTAGACAGGAGCTCCTACAATGAGCAGTTCTTC. Translated, it gives CASSLDRSSYNEQFF.

The CDR3: CASSIVGHEYNEQFF. For the CDR3, the DNA is TGTGCCAGTAGTATAGTAGGGCATGAATACAATGAGCAGTTCTTC. The genes are TRBV19 and TRBJ2-1, with D hard to call. The CDR3 consists of 15 residues. Germline V lookup: CDR1 LNHDA, CDR2 SQIVND (reference sequence). With 1 base removed from V and 4 bases from J, the gap between germline ends came to 11 bases.

The V call is TRBV25-1, the J call TRBJ1-1; D uncertain. Germline CDR1 is MGHDK and CDR2 is SYGVNS. Trimming stripped 7 bases from V and 6 bases from J, with 18 bases between. This CDR3 contains 14 residues. The CDR3 is CASTEHESSAEAFF. The DNA of the CDR3 is TGTGCCAGCACCGAACACGAGTCGTCCGCTGAAGCTTTCTTT.

The gene calls are TRBV2 and TRBJ2-7; 7 bases align to TRBD2. Trimming cost V 6 bases and J 2 bases; bases outside gene matches: 7. The CDR3 extends over 14 amino acids. Germline values: CDR1 SNHLY, CDR2 FYNNEI. CDR3 DNA: TGTGCCAGCAGGGGGGGGGAGGAGCCCTACGAGCAGTACTTC. As protein: CASRGGEEPYEQYF.

The chain employs TRBV7-8 and TRBJ1-2, with 9 bases aligning to TRBD1. CDR1 and CDR2 from the germline V gene are SGHVS and FQNEAQ. This CDR3 is 15 amino acids long. J lost 9 bases, V lost 5 bases, and 13 bases had no gene match. As DNA, the CDR3 is TGTGCCAGCAGCCCACGACAGGGGGTGGTTGGTAGCTACACCTTC. Protein: CASSPRQGVVGSYTF.

This rearrangement joins TRBV9 to TRBJ1-2, with D uncertain. The CDR3 loop spans 16 amino acids. Germline V gene data show CDR1 as SGDLS and CDR2 as YYNGEE. Between the trimmed V and J ends, which lost 3 bases and 6 bases, there was a span of 21 bases. For the CDR3, the DNA is TGTGCCAGCAGCGGACCCCCCCCATACGGCCAGAATGGCTACACCTTC. It is translated as CASSGPPPYGQNGYTF.

This clone was seen a handful of times. V and J are TRBV19 and TRBJ1-6, with D perhaps matching TRBD1 (5 bases). Germline CDR1 LNHDA, CDR2 SQIVND (reference sequence). The CDR3 length is 12 residues. V was shortened by 9 bases and J by 12 bases, with 15 bases between the two germline ends. The CDR3: CASKGEHLPLHF. The CDR3 coding sequence is TGTGCCAGCAAAGGGGAACACTTACCCCTCCACTTT.

This clone was found once. The CDR3 protein is CASSLTSGETGELFF. CDR3 DNA sequence: TGTGCCAGCAGTCTGACTAGCGGAGAGACCGGGGAGCTGTTTTTT. This chain uses TRBV27 with TRBJ2-2, with 9 positions matching TRBD2. This CDR3 region has 15 residues. Germline CDR1 and CDR2: MNHEY and SMNVEV (reference sequence). J lost 5 bases, V lost 5 bases, and 6 bases had no gene match.

This rearrangement joins TRBV10-3 to TRBJ2-2; no reliable D call. The CDR3 totals 12 residues. V was trimmed by 10 bases and J by 4 bases, leaving 10 bases between them. Per the germline V gene, CDR1 is ENHRY and CDR2 is SYGVKD. As DNA, the CDR3 is TGTGCCAGTGCTGGGCCCACCGGGGAGCTGTTTTTT. This encodes CASAGPTGELFF.

A remark on this clone: Germline and junction disagree at one end, which may indicate a read error. The chain is built from TRBV5-6 and TRBJ2-2; 8 bases match TRBD1. Germline lookup yields CDR1 SGHDT and CDR2 YYEEEE. The CDR3 has 16 amino acids. The CDR3 DNA is TGTGCCGGCAGCTCCAGACAGGGGAAGAACACCGGGGAGCTGTTTTTT. As protein: CAGSSRQGKNTGELFF.

CDR3: CASSEESASYEQYF. CDR3 coding DNA: TGTGCCAGCAGTGAAGAATCGGCCTCCTACGAGCAGTACTTC. The chain carries TRBV6-1 and TRBJ2-7; D not resolved. Germline assignment: CDR1 MNHNS and CDR2 SASEGT. CDR3 size: 14 residues. V gave up 1 base and J gave up 0 bases, with 7 bases separating them.

V is TRBV7-7 and J is TRBJ2-2; TRBD1 or TRBD2 may be the D gene (6 bases each). V gave up 1 base and J gave up 5 bases, with 11 bases separating them. Germline CDR1 and CDR2: SSHAT and FNYEAQ (reference sequence). This CDR3 has 15 residues. The CDR3 region is CASSLGGARTGELFF. The DNA for the CDR3 is TGTGCCAGCAGCTTAGGGGGGGCGAGGACCGGGGAGCTGTTTTTT.

This clone was detected only once. The genes are TRBV4-1 and TRBJ1-1, with TRBD1 identical over 8 bases. Trimming took 0 bases from V and 5 from J; bases not matched to a gene: 5. CDR1 and CDR2 (germline): MGHRA, YSYEKL. This CDR3 is built from 15 residues. CDR3 DNA sequence: TGCGCCAGCAGCCAAGATGGACAGGGAGGGACTGAAGCTTTCTTT. Its protein product is CASSQDGQGGTEAFF.

The chain combines TRBV19 with TRBJ2-5, with a tentative D call TRBD1 (6 bases). The last part of the DNA fits TRBJ2-7 better; the J call may be wrong. The V gene's germline CDR1 is LNHDA and CDR2 SQIVND (reference sequence). The CDR3 totals 16 residues. The CDR3 protein is CASSIASGQISYEQYF. The CDR3 nucleotides read TGTGCCAGTAGTATAGCGTCCGGACAGATCTCCTACGAGCAGTACTTC.

V usage is TRBV27 and J usage is TRBJ1-6; D is ambiguous. Trimming shortened V by 5 bases and J by 5 bases, and 4 bases separated the two germline ends. Germline V gives CDR1 MNHEY, CDR2 SMNVEV (reference sequence). CDR3 length: 12 amino acids. The CDR3 DNA follows: TGTGCCAGCAGTGTACATAATTCACCCCTCCACTTT. Amino acids: CASSVHNSPLHF.